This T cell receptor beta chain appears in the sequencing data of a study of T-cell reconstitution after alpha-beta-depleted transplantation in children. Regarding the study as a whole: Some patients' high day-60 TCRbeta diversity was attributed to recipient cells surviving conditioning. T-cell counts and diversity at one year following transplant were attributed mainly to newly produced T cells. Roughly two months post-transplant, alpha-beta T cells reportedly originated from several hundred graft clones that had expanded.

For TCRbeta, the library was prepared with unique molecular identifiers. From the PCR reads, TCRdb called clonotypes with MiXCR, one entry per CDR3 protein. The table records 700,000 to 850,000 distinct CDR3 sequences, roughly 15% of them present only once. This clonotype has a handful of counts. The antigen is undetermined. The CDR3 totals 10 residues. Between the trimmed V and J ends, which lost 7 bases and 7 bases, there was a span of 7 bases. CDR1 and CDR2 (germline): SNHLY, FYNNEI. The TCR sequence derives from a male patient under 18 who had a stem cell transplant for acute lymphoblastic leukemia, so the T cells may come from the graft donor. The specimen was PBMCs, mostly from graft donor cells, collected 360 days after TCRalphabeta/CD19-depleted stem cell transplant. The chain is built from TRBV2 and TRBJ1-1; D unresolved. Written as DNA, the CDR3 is TGTGCCAGCAAGTTGTTTGAAGCTTTCTTT. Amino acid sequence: CASKLFEAFF.